A single sample is the source of the 23 T cell receptor beta chains below, sequenced in a study of blood T cell repertoires in COVID-19. Sequencing used immunoSEQ multiplex PCR; TCRdb keeps in-frame clones, though not all of them. The data contain approximately 75,000 clones, approximately 85% of them singletons. The sequencing input was peripheral blood. These receptors all stem from a man older than 75 with acute or convalescent COVID-19.

V is TRBV5-1 and J is TRBJ1-3; D is possibly TRBD1 (5 bases). Per germline, CDR1 SGHRS and CDR2 YFSETQ. This CDR3 contains 15 residues. V was pared by 4 bases and J by 0 bases, with 11 bases between. CDR3 in amino acids: CASSPTGFSGNTIYF. The CDR3 bases are TGCGCCAGCAGCCCAACAGGATTCTCTGGAAACACCATATATTTT.

The chain has TRBV5-8 and TRBJ2-5, with 14 nucleotides matching TRBD2. From germline, CDR1 is SGHTS and CDR2 YDEGEE. V lost 1 base to trimming and J lost 2 bases; unmatched junction nucleotides: 4. The CDR3 spans 17 residues. CDR3 in DNA: TGTGCCAGCAGCTTGCCCCGACTAGCGGGGGGGCAAGAGACCCAGTACTTC. Translation: CASSLPRLAGGQETQYF.

This chain links TRBV24-1 with TRBJ2-3; D perhaps matches TRBD1 (5 bases). Trimming stripped 6 bases from V and 3 bases from J, with 9 bases between. The CDR3 consists of 13 residues. Looked up from germline, CDR1 is KGHDR and CDR2 is SFDVKD. CDR3 in amino acids: CATSLQGTDTQYF. The CDR3 DNA sequence: TGTGCCACCAGTCTCCAGGGTACAGATACGCAGTATTTT.

CDR3: CASRRQGADTQYF. In nucleotides, the CDR3 is TGTGCCAGTAGGCGACAGGGAGCAGATACGCAGTATTTT. The rearrangement uses TRBV19 and TRBJ2-3; 7 bases fit TRBD1. The V segment lost 6 bases and the J segment 4 bases; nucleotides outside the gene matches: 4. The length of the CDR3 is 13 residues. The germline gives CDR1 LNHDA, CDR2 SQIVND (reference sequence).

This clone showed up just once. The chain has TRBV6-5 and TRBJ1-1, with 7 bases identical to TRBD1. V shed 6 bases and J 3 bases; nucleotides not matched to a gene: 1. The CDR3 consists of 12 residues. Germline CDR1 reads MNHEY; CDR2 reads SVGAGI. The CDR3 nucleotides are TGTGCCAGCAGCCAGGGGGACACTGAAGCTTTCTTT. It specifies CASSQGDTEAFF.

This clone was seen once. This chain uses TRBV5-4 with TRBJ2-1; D possibly corresponds to TRBD2 (5 bases). V lost 2 bases to trimming and J lost 10 bases, with 13 bases between them. Germline CDR1 SGHNT, CDR2 YYREEE (reference sequence). The CDR3 spans 13 residues. The CDR3 loop reads CASSFSGRLEQFF. CDR3 coding DNA: TGTGCCAGCAGCTTCTCGGGTAGACTAGAGCAGTTCTTC.

V and J are TRBV5-6 and TRBJ2-3; the match to TRBD1 covers 7 bases. This CDR3 is 16 amino acids long. Germline V gives CDR1 SGHDT, CDR2 YYEEEE. J lost 1 base, V lost 2 bases, and 7 bases had no gene match. In DNA form, the CDR3 reads TGTGCCAGCAGCTTTTCAGCCGGGACAGGCACAGATACGCAGTATTTT. Protein: CASSFSAGTGTDTQYF.

This chain connects TRBV30 to TRBJ1-5; no clear D. From germline, CDR1 is GTSNPN and CDR2 SVGIG (reference sequence). Deletions cut 2 bases from V and 6 bases from J, with 23 bases between. The CDR3 is made up of 17 amino acids. CDR3 sequence: CAWSLSGSPDAGQPQHF. CDR3 DNA: TGTGCCTGGAGTCTTAGCGGGTCGCCCGATGCGGGTCAGCCCCAGCATTTT. Looking up the rest from reference TRBV30 and TRBJ1-5 gives the full variable domain: SQTIHQWPATLVQPVGSPLSLECTVEGTSNPNLYWYRQAAGRGLQLLFYSVGIGQISSEVPQNLSASRPQDRQFILSSKKLLLSDSGFYLCAWSLSGSPDAGQPQHFGDGTRLSIL.

The rearrangement links TRBV30 to TRBJ1-1; 8 bases align to TRBD1. The CDR3 is made up of 13 amino acids. Trimming cost V 2 bases and J 4 bases; bases outside gene matches: 3. CDR1 and CDR2 from the germline V gene are GTSNPN and SVGIG (reference sequence). The CDR3 reads CAWSPDRGTEAFF. The CDR3 DNA is TGTGCCTGGAGTCCTGACAGGGGCACTGAAGCTTTCTTT.

This clone was picked up a small number of times. The chain couples TRBV19 to TRBJ2-4; TRBD1 aligns across 8 bases. The J segment lost 8 bases and the V segment lost 4 bases, leaving 22 bases of the junction unmatched. Germline V gene data show CDR1 as LNHDA and CDR2 as SQIVND (reference sequence). The CDR3 sequence is 19 residues long. The chain's CDR3 is CASSTPRGRTGAMGDIQYF. In DNA form, the CDR3 reads TGTGCCAGTAGTACGCCCAGGGGGCGCACGGGGGCGATGGGGGACATTCAGTACTTC.

The chain combines TRBV19 with TRBJ1-5; 8 nucleotides align to TRBD1. Trimming cost V 4 bases and J 5 bases; bases outside gene matches: 4. CDR3 size: 14 residues. Per germline, CDR1 LNHDA and CDR2 SQIVND (reference sequence). The CDR3 region is CASSTGQEDQPQHF. In DNA, the CDR3 is TGTGCCAGTAGTACGGGACAGGAGGATCAGCCCCAGCATTTT. The variable domain in full, completed from reference TRBV19 and TRBJ1-5, reads DGGITQSPKYLFRKEGQNVTLSCEQNLNHDAMYWYRQDPGQGLRLIYYSQIVNDFQKGDIAEGYSVSREKKESFPLTVTSAQKNPTAFYLCASSTGQEDQPQHFGDGTRLSIL.

The V call is TRBV6-4, the J call TRBJ1-5, with a weak D call TRBD1 (5 bases). This CDR3 is built from 14 residues. Germline loops: CDR1 MRHNA, CDR2 SNTAGT. V lost 3 bases, J lost 0 bases, and 6 bases lay in between. The CDR3 sequence: CASSDTGSNQPQHF. The CDR3 coding sequence is TGTGCCAGCAGTGATACAGGTAGCAATCAGCCCCAGCATTTT.

V is TRBV6-6 and J is TRBJ1-1; 11 bases fit TRBD1. CDR1 and CDR2 (germline): MNHNY, SVGAGI (reference sequence). V lost 0 bases to trimming and J lost 6 bases; unmatched junction nucleotides: 3. This CDR3 is built from 15 residues. Here the CDR3 reads CASSYSRGQGAEAFF. CDR3 sequence (DNA): TGTGCCAGCAGTTACTCGAGGGGACAGGGGGCTGAAGCTTTCTTT.

The chain is built from TRBV20-1 and TRBJ2-7, with D perhaps matching TRBD1 (5 bases). The germline gives CDR1 DFQATT, CDR2 SNEGSKA (reference sequence). Trimming removed 8 bases from V and 4 bases from J, with 12 bases in between. CDR3 length equals 11 residues. CDR3 amino acids: CSPSQGYEQYF. The CDR3 region has the DNA TGCAGTCCCTCGCAGGGTTACGAGCAGTACTTC.

In this sample, this clone turned up a few times. The chain uses TRBV6-6 and TRBJ1-4; TRBD1 matches 8 bases. V trimming: 6 bases; J trimming: 5 bases; junction bases outside the gene matches: 32. CDR1 and CDR2 (germline): MNHNY, SVGAGI (reference sequence). CDR3 size: 23 residues. DNA of the CDR3: TGTGCCAGCAGGCGAGGACAGGGTAAACCACAGGAGAGCCCATCTAAGAAAAATGAAAAACTGTTTTTT. This encodes CASRRGQGKPQESPSKKNEKLFF.

This chain links TRBV6-2 or TRBV6-3 with TRBJ1-3; perhaps TRBD1 as D (6 bases). CDR3 length: 14 residues. Germline CDR1 reads MNHEY; CDR2 reads SVGEGT. The V end was cut by 4 bases, the J end by 0 bases, with 7 bases between. The CDR3 bases are TGTGCCAGCAGTTCGGGACACTCTGGAAACACCATATATTTT. Protein: CASSSGHSGNTIYF.

This clone has just one count. The chain combines TRBV7-6 with TRBJ1-5; a weak D match, TRBD1 (5 bases). The CDR3 has 13 amino acids. V dropped 5 bases and J dropped 4 bases, with 9 bases sitting between them. Germline lookup yields CDR1 SGHVS and CDR2 FNYEAQ. The CDR3 sequence: CASSLDRNQPQHF. CDR3 in DNA: TGTGCCAGCAGCCTTGACAGAAATCAGCCCCAGCATTTT. Filled out from reference TRBV7-6 and TRBJ1-5, the complete variable domain reads GAGVSQSPRYKVTKRGQDVALRCDPISGHVSLYWYRQALGQGPEFLTYFNYEAQQDKSGLPNDRFSAERPEGSISTLTIQRTEQRDSAMYRCASSLDRNQPQHFGDGTRLSIL.

The gene calls are TRBV5-5 and TRBJ2-3, with 9 nucleotides matching TRBD2. From germline, CDR1 is SGHKS and CDR2 YYEKEE (reference sequence). CDR3 length equals 15 residues. V lost 4 bases, J lost 2 bases, and 5 bases stayed unmatched. The CDR3: CASSLIAGATDTQYF. The CDR3 DNA reads TGTGCCAGCAGCCTCATAGCGGGGGCCACAGATACGCAGTATTTT.

The chain links TRBV18 to TRBJ2-2, with D perhaps matching TRBD1 (6 bases). The CDR3 contains 17 residues. Trimming cost V 3 bases and J 2 bases, with 16 bases left between them. The germline gives CDR1 KGHSH, CDR2 LQKENI. The CDR3 loop reads CASSPPTGTPNTGELFF. CDR3 sequence (DNA): TGTGCCAGCTCACCGCCAACAGGGACCCCAAACACCGGGGAGCTGTTTTTT.

The chain is built from TRBV29-1 and TRBJ1-6; 7 bases align to TRBD1. This CDR3 region has 13 residues. The ends lost 6 bases at V and 14 bases at J; junction bases unmatched: 13. Germline loops: CDR1 SQVTM, CDR2 ANQGSEA. The CDR3 DNA reads as TGCAGCGTAAGACAGGGACCCACGACAGCCCTCCACTTT. Its protein is CSVRQGPTTALHF.

The chain couples TRBV12-5 to TRBJ2-3, with 9 positions matching TRBD1. From germline, CDR1 is LGHNT and CDR2 FRNRAP. V was clipped by 1 base and J by 4 bases; unmatched bases: 3. The length of the CDR3 is 15 residues. This CDR3 is CASGLGDRVPDTQYF. CDR3 DNA sequence: TGTGCTAGTGGTTTGGGGGACAGGGTACCAGATACGCAGTATTTT.

The chain has TRBV19 and TRBJ2-2; 7 bases fit TRBD2. The germline V gene encodes CDR1 LNHDA and CDR2 SQIVND (reference sequence). The V segment lost 3 bases and the J segment 5 bases; nucleotides outside the gene matches: 12. There are 17 residues in the CDR3. DNA of the CDR3: TGTGCCAGTAGTATTCGAGGGCGGGAGCGGGATACCGGGGAGCTGTTTTTT. Protein: CASSIRGRERDTGELFF.

V and J are TRBV11-2 and TRBJ2-7; the match to TRBD2 covers 9 bases. V lost 5 bases, J lost 2 bases, and 4 bases stayed unmatched. This CDR3 is built from 14 residues. The germline CDR1 and CDR2 sequences are SGHAT and FQNNGV. The CDR3 protein is CASSLSGSTYEQYF. The CDR3 bases are TGTGCCAGCAGCCTTAGCGGGAGTACCTACGAGCAGTACTTC.